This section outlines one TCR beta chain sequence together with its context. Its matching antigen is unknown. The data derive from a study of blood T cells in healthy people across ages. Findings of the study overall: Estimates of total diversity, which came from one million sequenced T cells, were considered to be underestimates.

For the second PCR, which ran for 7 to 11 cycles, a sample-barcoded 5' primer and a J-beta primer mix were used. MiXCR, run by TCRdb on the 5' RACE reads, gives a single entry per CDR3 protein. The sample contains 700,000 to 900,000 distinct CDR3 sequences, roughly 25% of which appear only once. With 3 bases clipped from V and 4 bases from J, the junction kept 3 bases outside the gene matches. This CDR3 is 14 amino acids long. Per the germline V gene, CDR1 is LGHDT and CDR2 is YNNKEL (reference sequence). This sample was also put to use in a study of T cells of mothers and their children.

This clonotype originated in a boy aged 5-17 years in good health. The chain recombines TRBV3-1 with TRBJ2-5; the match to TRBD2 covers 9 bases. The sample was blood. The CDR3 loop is CASSHDSGGETQYF. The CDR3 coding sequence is TGTGCCAGCAGCCATGATAGCGGGGGAGAGACCCAGTACTTC.